The entry below describes one TCR beta chain. This clone was picked up one time. Its target antigen remains unknown. Base qualities are not recorded, but no much larger clone differs from it by a single base. The sample originates from a study of shared clonotypes between healthy human individuals (dated by TCRdb to about 2020). A note on the overall study: The cohort included three men and two women between 18 and 49 years of age. For each donor, CD4 naive and CD4 memory were each given three plates, CD8 naive was given two plates, and CD8 memory was given one plate. Per donor, leukapheresis produced somewhere between about 0.85 and 10 billion PBMCs. To estimate repertoire size and how much clonotypes are shared between individuals, the study performed deep sequencing of blood TCR repertoires from five healthy adults. To increase sequencing depth and limit assay-specific biases, different laboratories used diverse techniques to prepare libraries and sequence TCR repertoires.

Sequences SGHDT (CDR1) and YYEEEE (CDR2) are obtained from the germline V gene. From the cysteine up to the phenylalanine, the CDR3 has a length of 16 residues. Just the 48-base CDR3 DNA is kept, in frame starting at base 1. Trimming at the junction amounts to 0 bases on V and 3 bases on J, and the germline ends lie 13 bases apart. Using the deep immunoSEQ assay, TCR CDR3 regions were amplified from genomic DNA by multiplex PCR. Extracted genomic DNA from each cell subset was distributed evenly across all wells of several immunoSEQ 96-well plates, and each plate was treated as a replicate. For sorted subsets, each replicate PCR was loaded with about 0.2 ug genomic DNA, equivalent to 25,000 to 35,000 T cell genomes. The purified libraries were quantified using a Qubit 3.0 fluorometer, sized with a Bioanalyzer 2100, and then quantified again using the KAPA Library Quantification kit. A separate single-read 150-cycle Illumina NextSeq 550 flow cell was used to sequence each immunoSEQ 96-well plate. In the original analysis: Because the immunoSEQ output included only junctional sequences and no quality scores, the filtering could not be the same as the filtering used for full-length reads. To assign V/J genes and CDR3, sequences were annotated against IMGT germline references using PyIR, a Python wrapper for IgBLAST v1.9. Reads were filtered out if the reads had weak V/J assignments (E-value above 1e-6), no CDR3, stop codons, out-of-frame junctions, or ambiguous translated residues. A V3J clonotype was defined by an identical inferred V gene, J gene, and CDR3 amino acid sequence. To compute the percentage overlap between repertoires, the number of shared unique clonotypes was divided by the size of the smaller repertoire. Richness of each repertoire was evaluated using RTK rarefaction, the Chao1 estimator, and Recon v2.1 estimates of unobserved clonotypes. Generation probabilities were computed with OLGA for all TCRbeta clonotypes obtained by the gDNA method from several donors. TCRdb took over this immuneACCESS table, retaining in-frame rearrangements with V and J assigned. Such tables are incomplete; in checked studies, under half of the missing clones stem from an unresolved V gene, and the remainder is unexplained. V, J and clone size derive from that table, while D and trimming were established from the DNA sequence. The sample data list about 2.3 million clones, and 80% to 95% of these were observed just once. The ten largest make up 0.37% of the sample.

What the authors observed across the whole study: Incomplete sequencing was indicated by rarefaction of sorted-subset datasets, despite the large sequencing depth. When a handful of donors were compared, the shared fraction of clonotypes was about 5.4% for naive CD4, roughly 3.3% for naive CD8, about 2.4% for memory CD4, and under 0.5% for memory CD8. Larger estimated clonotype richness was generally found for naive subsets than for memory subsets. Pairwise subsampling led to the expectation that sequencing depth would affect the degree of clonotype sharing among donors. Because the study included only a small number of donors, the genetic and exposure-history diversity represented was limited. Sampling was limited to blood, and TCR repertoires in tissue likely differ from TCR repertoires in blood. Clonotypes shared by all four sorted-subset donors showed higher generation probabilities than non-shared clonotypes.

Healthy HIV-negative adults with no recently reported acute infections or vaccinations were included as donors. Only Caucasian adults living in Nashville, Tennessee, USA were represented among the donors. Magnetic negative selection was used to enrich CD4+ T cells, after which naive cells were positively selected on CD45RA and the negative fraction became the memory subset. Blood was obtained by leukapheresis, after which PBMCs were separated by Ficoll-Histopaque density gradient centrifugation and cryopreserved in liquid nitrogen vapor phase. Purity and quantity of every magnetically sorted T cell population were checked by analytical flow cytometry. Genomic DNA was isolated from each sorted fraction and quantified by UV absorbance on a Nanodrop 2000c.

Recombination linked TRBV5-6 to TRBJ2-1, with TRBD1 perhaps the D gene, on 6 matching bases. The sequenced sample consisted of naive CD4+ T cells from PBMCs. The cell subset or site label, as the study defines it: CD45RA+ positively selected. The sequence came from a man aged 18 to 35 in good health. Some clones in this sample may be carry-over from other donors' samples. CDR3 reads: CASSLERGTYYNEQFF. The bases read TGTGCCAGCAGCTTGGAAAGGGGGACGTACTACAATGAGCAGTTCTTC. With all but the CDR3 taken from the reference TRBV5-6 and TRBJ2-1 genes, the full variable domain is: DAGVTQSPTHLIKTRGQQVTLRCSPKSGHDTVSWYQQALGQGPQFIFQYYEEEERQRGNFPDRFSGHQFPNYSSELNVNALLLGDSALYLCASSLERGTYYNEQFFGPGTRLTVL.